This T cell receptor beta chain emerged from a study of T-cell memory formation after mild COVID-19. TCR alpha and TCR beta cDNA libraries with sample barcodes and UMIs came from 5'RACE using constant-segment primers. One entry per CDR3 protein, called by TCRdb with MiXCR from the 5' RACE reads. The sample includes roughly 280,000 distinct CDR3 sequences, approximately 7.6% seen only once; the top ten take under 25%. Points from the study as a whole: For contracting clones, CD4+ ones sat mainly in CM and EM, CD8+ in EMRA. Second-wave clones that peaked on day 37 lacked confirmed SARS-CoV-2 specificity. Detection of some responders pre-infection suggested pre-existing cross-reactive memory T cells participated.

For this clonotype: What it binds is unknown.

This CDR3 has 13 residues. Looked up from germline, CDR1 is MNHNY and CDR2 is SVGAGI (reference sequence). Trimming took 5 bases from V and 3 from J, leaving 5 bases between them. This sequence was found in a man younger than 35 who had mild COVID-19 (a few samples of this study predate the infection). Cell type and time point are not known. The genes are TRBV6-6 and TRBJ1-6; the D is unclear. Material: PBMCs or a T cell subset sorted from them (not recorded which). Written as DNA, the CDR3 is TGTGCCAGCAGTAGCGTCTATAATTCACCCCTCCACTTT. Amino acid sequence: CASSSVYNSPLHF.